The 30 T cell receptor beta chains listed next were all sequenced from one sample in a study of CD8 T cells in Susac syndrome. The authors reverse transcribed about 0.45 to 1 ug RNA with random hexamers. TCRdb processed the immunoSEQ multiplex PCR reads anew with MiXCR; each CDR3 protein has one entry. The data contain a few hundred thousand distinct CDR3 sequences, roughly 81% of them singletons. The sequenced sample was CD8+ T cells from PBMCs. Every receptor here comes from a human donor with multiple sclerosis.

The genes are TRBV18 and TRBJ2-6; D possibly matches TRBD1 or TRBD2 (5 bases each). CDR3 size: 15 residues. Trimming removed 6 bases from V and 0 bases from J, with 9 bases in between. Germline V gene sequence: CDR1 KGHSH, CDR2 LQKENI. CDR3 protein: CASSGRDSGANVLTF. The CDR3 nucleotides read TGTGCCAGCTCGGGACGGGACTCTGGGGCCAACGTCCTGACTTTC.

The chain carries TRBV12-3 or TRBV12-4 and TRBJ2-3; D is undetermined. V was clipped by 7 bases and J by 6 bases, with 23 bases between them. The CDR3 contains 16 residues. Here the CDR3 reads CASTPVGGRAADTQYF. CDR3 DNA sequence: TGTGCCAGCACCCCCGTTGGTGGACGCGCTGCGGATACGCAGTATTTT.

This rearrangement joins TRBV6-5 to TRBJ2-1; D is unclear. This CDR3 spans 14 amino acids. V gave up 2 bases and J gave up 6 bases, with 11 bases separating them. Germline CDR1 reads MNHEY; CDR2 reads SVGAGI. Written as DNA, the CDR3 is TGTGCCAGCAGTTACGGGCTATCTACCAATGAGCAGTTCTTC. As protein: CASSYGLSTNEQFF.

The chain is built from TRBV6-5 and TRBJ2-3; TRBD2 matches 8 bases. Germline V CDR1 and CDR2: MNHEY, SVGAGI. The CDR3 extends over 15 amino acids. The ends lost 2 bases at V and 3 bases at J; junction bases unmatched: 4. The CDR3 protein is CASSYEAGETDTQYF. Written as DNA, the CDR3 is TGTGCCAGCAGTTACGAAGCGGGGGAGACAGATACGCAGTATTTT.

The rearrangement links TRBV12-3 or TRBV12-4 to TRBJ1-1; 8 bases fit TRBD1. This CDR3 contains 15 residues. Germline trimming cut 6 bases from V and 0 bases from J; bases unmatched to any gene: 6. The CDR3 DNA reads TGTGCCAGCAGCCAGACAGGGGTCCTGAACACTGAAGCTTTCTTT. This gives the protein CASSQTGVLNTEAFF.

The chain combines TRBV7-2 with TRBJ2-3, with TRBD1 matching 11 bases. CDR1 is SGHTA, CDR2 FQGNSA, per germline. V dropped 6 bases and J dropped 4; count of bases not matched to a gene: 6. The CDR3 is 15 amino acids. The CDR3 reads CASREGTGGSDTQYF. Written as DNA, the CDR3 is TGTGCCAGCAGGGAAGGGACAGGGGGTTCAGATACGCAGTATTTT.

For the CDR3, the DNA is TGCAGTGCTAGAGGGACTAGCGGGACCTATGAGCAGTTCTTC. Amino acid sequence: CSARGTSGTYEQFF. The chain uses TRBV20-1 and TRBJ2-1; 12 bases match TRBD2. The CDR3 has 14 amino acids. Germline assignment: CDR1 DFQATT and CDR2 SNEGSKA (reference sequence). Trimming took 1 base from V and 8 from J; bases not matched to a gene: 3.

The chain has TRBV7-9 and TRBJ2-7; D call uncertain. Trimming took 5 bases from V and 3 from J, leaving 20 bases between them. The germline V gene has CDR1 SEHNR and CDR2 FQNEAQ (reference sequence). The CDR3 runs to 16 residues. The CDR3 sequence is CASSNDTTLKIYEQYF. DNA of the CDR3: TGTGCCAGCAGCAATGACACGACTTTGAAAATCTACGAGCAGTACTTC.

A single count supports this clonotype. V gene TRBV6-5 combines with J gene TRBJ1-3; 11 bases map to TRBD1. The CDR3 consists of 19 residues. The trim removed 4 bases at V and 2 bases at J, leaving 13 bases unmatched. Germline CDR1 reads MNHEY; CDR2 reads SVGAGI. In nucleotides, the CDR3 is TGTGCCAGCAGTTCATTCCCCCCGGGACAGGGGGGGCCTGGAAACACCATATATTTT. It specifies CASSSFPPGQGGPGNTIYF.

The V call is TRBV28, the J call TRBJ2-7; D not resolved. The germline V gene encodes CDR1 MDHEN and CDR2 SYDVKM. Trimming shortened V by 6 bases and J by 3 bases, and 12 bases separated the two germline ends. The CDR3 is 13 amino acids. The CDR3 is CASRSVRYYEQYF. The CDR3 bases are TGTGCCAGCAGGTCCGTGCGGTACTACGAGCAGTACTTC.

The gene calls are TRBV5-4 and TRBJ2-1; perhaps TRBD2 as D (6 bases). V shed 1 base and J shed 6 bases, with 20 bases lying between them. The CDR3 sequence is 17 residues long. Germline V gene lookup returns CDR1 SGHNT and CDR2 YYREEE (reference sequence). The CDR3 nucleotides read TGTGCCAGCAGCTTGCTTATAGCGGAACCTAGTGGCAATGAGCAGTTCTTC. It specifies CASSLLIAEPSGNEQFF.

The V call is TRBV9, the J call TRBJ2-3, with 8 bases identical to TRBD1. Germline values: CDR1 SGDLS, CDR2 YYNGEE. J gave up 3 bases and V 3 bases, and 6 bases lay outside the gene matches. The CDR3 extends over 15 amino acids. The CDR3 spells CASSEDRVITDTQYF. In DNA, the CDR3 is TGTGCCAGCAGCGAGGACAGGGTTATTACAGATACGCAGTATTTT.

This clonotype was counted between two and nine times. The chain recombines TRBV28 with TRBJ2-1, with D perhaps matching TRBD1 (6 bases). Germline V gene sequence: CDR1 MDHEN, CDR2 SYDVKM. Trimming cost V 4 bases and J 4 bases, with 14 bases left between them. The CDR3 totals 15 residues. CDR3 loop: CASSSTQDSYNEQFF. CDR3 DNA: TGTGCCAGCAGTTCGACCCAGGACAGTTACAATGAGCAGTTCTTC.

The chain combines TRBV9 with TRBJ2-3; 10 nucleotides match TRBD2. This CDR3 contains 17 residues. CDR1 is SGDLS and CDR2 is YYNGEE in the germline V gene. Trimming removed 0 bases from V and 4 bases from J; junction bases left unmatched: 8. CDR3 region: CASSVERAGGPPDTQYF. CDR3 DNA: TGTGCCAGCAGCGTAGAGAGAGCGGGAGGGCCACCAGATACGCAGTATTTT.

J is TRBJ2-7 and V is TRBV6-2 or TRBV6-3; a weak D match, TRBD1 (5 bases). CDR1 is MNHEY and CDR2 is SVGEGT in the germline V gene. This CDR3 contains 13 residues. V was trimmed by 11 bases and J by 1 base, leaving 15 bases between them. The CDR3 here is CAVTRGPSYEQYF. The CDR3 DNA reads TGTGCCGTCACAAGGGGCCCTTCCTACGAGCAGTACTTC.

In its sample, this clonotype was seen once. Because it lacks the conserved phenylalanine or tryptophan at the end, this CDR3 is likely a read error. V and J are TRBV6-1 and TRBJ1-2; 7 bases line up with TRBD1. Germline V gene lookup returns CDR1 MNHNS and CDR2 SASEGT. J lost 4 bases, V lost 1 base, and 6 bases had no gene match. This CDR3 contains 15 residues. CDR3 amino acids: CASSEVVGQLYGYTL. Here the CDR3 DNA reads TGTGCCAGCAGTGAAGTAGTGGGACAGCTCTATGGCTACACCCTC.

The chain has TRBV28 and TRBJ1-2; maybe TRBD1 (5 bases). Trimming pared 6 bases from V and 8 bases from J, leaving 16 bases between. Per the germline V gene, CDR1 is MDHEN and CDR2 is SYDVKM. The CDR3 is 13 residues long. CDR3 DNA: TGTGCCAGCAGCCTGGGGGTTATGGGGGGCTACACCTTC. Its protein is CASSLGVMGGYTF.

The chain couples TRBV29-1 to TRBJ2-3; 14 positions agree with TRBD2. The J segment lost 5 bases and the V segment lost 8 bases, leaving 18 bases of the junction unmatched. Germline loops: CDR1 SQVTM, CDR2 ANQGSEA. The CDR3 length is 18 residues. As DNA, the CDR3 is TGCAGCATTGGGGGACTAGCGGGAGAGAGGGTGATGGAAGATACGCAGTATTTT. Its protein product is CSIGGLAGERVMEDTQYF.

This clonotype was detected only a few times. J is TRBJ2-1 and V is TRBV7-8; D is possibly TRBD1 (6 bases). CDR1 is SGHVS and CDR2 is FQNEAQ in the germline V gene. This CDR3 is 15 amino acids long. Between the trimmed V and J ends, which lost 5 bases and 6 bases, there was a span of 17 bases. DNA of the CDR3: TGTGCCAGCAGCCTGCCTGGACAGTTTGTCAATGAGCAGTTCTTC. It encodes CASSLPGQFVNEQFF.

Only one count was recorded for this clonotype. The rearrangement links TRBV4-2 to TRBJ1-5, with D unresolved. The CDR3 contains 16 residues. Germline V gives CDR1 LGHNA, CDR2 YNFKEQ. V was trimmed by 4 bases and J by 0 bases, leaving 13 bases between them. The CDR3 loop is CASSPSQTNSNQPQHF. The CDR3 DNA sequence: TGTGCCAGCAGCCCTAGTCAGACGAATAGCAATCAGCCCCAGCATTTT.

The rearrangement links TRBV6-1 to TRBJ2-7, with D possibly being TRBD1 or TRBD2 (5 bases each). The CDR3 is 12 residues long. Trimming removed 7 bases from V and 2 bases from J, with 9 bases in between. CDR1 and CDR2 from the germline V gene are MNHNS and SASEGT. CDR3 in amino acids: CASTRGPYEQYF. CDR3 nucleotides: TGTGCCAGCACTCGGGGACCCTACGAGCAGTACTTC.

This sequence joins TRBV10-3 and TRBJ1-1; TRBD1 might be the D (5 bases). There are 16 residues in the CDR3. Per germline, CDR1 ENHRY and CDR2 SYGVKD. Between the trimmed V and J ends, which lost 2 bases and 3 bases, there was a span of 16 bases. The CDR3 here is CAISESLSKGDTEAFF. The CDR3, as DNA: TGTGCCATCAGTGAGAGTTTGAGTAAAGGGGACACTGAAGCTTTCTTT.

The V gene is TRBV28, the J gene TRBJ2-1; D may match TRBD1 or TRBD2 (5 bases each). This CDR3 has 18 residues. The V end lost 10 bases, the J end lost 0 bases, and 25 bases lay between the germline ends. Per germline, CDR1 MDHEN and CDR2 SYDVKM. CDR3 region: CATLPGPILISSYNEQFF. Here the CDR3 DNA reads TGTGCCACCTTGCCGGGACCTATTCTGATTAGCTCCTACAATGAGCAGTTCTTC.

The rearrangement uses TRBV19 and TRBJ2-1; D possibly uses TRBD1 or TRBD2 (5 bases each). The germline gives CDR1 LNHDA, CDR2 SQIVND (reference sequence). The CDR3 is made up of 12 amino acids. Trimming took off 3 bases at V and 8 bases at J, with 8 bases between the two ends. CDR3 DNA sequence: TGTGCCAGTAGTATCCGAGGGGATGAGCAGTTCTTC. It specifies CASSIRGDEQFF.

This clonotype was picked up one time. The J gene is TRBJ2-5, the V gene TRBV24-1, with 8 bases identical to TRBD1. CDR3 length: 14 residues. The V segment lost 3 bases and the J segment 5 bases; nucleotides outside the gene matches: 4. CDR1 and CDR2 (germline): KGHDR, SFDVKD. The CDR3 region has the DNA TGTGCCACCAGTGATCGGACAGGGCAGGAGACCCAGTACTTC. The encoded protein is CATSDRTGQETQYF.

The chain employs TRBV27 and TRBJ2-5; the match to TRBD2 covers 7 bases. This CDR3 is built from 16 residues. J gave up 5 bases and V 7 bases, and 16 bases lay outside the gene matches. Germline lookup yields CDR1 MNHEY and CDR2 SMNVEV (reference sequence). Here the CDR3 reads CASKPLQRWGGETQYF. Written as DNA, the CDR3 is TGTGCCAGCAAACCCCTCCAGCGCTGGGGAGGGGAGACCCAGTACTTC.

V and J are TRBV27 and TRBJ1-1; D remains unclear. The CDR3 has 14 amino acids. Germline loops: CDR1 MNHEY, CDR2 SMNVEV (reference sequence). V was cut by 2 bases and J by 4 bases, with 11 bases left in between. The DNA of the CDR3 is TGTGCCAGCAGTTTAGTGGAACGAGGCACTGAAGCTTTCTTT. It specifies CASSLVERGTEAFF.

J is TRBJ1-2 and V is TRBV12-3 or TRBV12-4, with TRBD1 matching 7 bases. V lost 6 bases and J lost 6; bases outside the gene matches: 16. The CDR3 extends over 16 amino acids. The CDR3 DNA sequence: TGTGCCAGCAGCGCCCCCCCCGGGACAGAAGCCGATGGCTACACCTTC. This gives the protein CASSAPPGTEADGYTF.

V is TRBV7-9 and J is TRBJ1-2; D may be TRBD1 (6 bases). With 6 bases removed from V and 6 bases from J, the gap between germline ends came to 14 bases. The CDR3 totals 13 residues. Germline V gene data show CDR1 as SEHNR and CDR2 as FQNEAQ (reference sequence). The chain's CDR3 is CASRRTASDGYTF. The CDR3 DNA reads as TGTGCCAGCAGACGGACAGCGTCTGATGGCTACACCTTC.

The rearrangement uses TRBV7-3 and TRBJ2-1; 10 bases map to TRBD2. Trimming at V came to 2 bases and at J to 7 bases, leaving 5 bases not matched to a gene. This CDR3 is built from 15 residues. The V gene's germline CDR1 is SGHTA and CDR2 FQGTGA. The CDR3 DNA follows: TGTGCCAGCAGCTTATCTAGCGGGAGATTTAATGAGCAGTTCTTC. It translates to CASSLSSGRFNEQFF.